Below, 9 T cell receptor beta chains from the same sample are listed, as sequenced in a study of early T cells in non-severe SARS-CoV-2 infection. Using its own MiXCR run on the 5' RACE reads, TCRdb lists one record per CDR3 protein. The table has about 50,000 distinct CDR3 sequences, 9.5% to 15% seen once. The specimen was whole blood, collected at baseline. The receptor source for this set is an adult who was a healthcare worker with PCR-confirmed SARS-CoV-2 infection or an uninfected control (not recorded which).

The chain recombines TRBV5-1 with TRBJ2-1; D ambiguous. Looked up from germline, CDR1 is SGHRS and CDR2 is YFSETQ. V was shortened by 2 bases and J by 7 bases, with 7 bases between the two germline ends. The CDR3 runs 12 residues. The CDR3 reads CASSLIRNEQFF. The CDR3 nucleotides are TGCGCCAGCAGCTTAATTAGGAATGAGCAGTTCTTC.

This chain uses TRBV20-1 with TRBJ1-5; D unclear. V lost 2 bases to trimming and J lost 3 bases, with 5 bases between them. Per germline, CDR1 DFQATT and CDR2 SNEGSKA (reference sequence). This CDR3 is built from 12 residues. Here the CDR3 reads CSARQPNQPQHF. The CDR3 DNA reads as TGCAGTGCTAGACAGCCCAATCAGCCCCAGCATTTT.

This clonotype was seen at least ten times. This chain uses TRBV7-2 with TRBJ2-3; D may be TRBD1 (5 bases). Per the germline V gene, CDR1 is SGHTA and CDR2 is FQGNSA. V was clipped by 5 bases and J by 2 bases, with 14 bases between them. This CDR3 is 15 amino acids long. CDR3 residues: CASSRQGLYTDTQYF. The CDR3 coding sequence is TGTGCCAGCAGCCGCCAGGGCTTATACACAGATACGCAGTATTTT.

The J gene is TRBJ2-3, the V gene TRBV11-2; 12 nucleotides align to TRBD2. CDR1 is SGHAT and CDR2 is FQNNGV in the germline V gene. The length of the CDR3 is 18 residues. V gave up 3 bases and J gave up 1 base; unmatched junction bases: 8. Here the CDR3 reads CASSFRIGLAGRTDTQYF. Written as DNA, the CDR3 is TGTGCCAGCAGCTTTAGGATTGGACTAGCGGGACGCACAGATACGCAGTATTTT. Complete variable domain (other parts from reference TRBV11-2 and TRBJ2-3): EAGVAQSPRYKIIEKRQSVAFWCNPISGHATLYWYQQILGQGPKLLIQFQNNGVVDDSQLPKDRFSAERLKGVDSTLKIQPAKLEDSAVYLCASSFRIGLAGRTDTQYFGPGTRLTVL.

The rearrangement links TRBV6-6 to TRBJ1-5; weak D call: TRBD1 (5 bases). Trimming stripped 7 bases from V and 1 base from J, with 11 bases between. CDR1 and CDR2 from the germline V gene are MNHNY and SVGAGI (reference sequence). CDR3 size: 14 residues. The CDR3 bases are TGTGCCAGCACCCCCACAGGAAGCAATCAGCCCCAGCATTTT. It encodes CASTPTGSNQPQHF.

The rearrangement links TRBV28 to TRBJ2-7, with 9 bases that match TRBD1. CDR3 length equals 15 residues. The V gene's germline CDR1 is MDHEN and CDR2 SYDVKM. The V gene end was trimmed by 4 bases and the J gene end by 3 bases; junction bases not matched to a gene: 7. The CDR3 region has the DNA TGTGCCAGCAGTTCCCCGGGACAGGGCGACTACGAGCAGTACTTC. It translates to CASSSPGQGDYEQYF.

The V gene is TRBV27, the J gene TRBJ2-1; maybe TRBD2 (5 bases). Germline V lookup: CDR1 MNHEY, CDR2 SMNVEV (reference sequence). This CDR3 is 14 amino acids long. V was shortened by 4 bases and J by 4 bases, with 11 bases between the two germline ends. For the CDR3, the DNA is TGTGCCAGCAGTTCTAGCAATAGATACAATGAGCAGTTCTTC. This encodes CASSSSNRYNEQFF.

This clonotype occurred a few times. The V call is TRBV7-3, the J call TRBJ2-2, with D tentatively TRBD1 (6 bases). The CDR3 length is 15 residues. Germline V gene sequence: CDR1 SGHTA, CDR2 FQGTGA. V was cut by 1 base and J by 5 bases, with 11 bases left in between. CDR3 sequence reads: CASSLKGGRTGELFF. In nucleotides, the CDR3 is TGTGCCAGCAGCTTAAAAGGGGGTCGGACCGGGGAGCTGTTTTTT.

This clonotype was seen only a few times. In nucleotides, the CDR3 is TGTGCCAGCAGCCTTAGACCTAGCGGGAGTTGGTACAATGAGCAGTTCTTC. Its translation: CASSLRPSGSWYNEQFF. This sequence joins TRBV5-6 and TRBJ2-1; 10 positions agree with TRBD2. This CDR3 has 17 amino acids. J was trimmed by 4 bases and V by 4 bases; bases with no gene match: 11. Germline values: CDR1 SGHDT, CDR2 YYEEEE.